The 30 T cell receptor beta chains below were found in one sample sequenced in a study of blood T cell repertoires in COVID-19. Some clones are missing from TCRdb's copy, which holds only in-frame ones; the method was immunoSEQ multiplex PCR. The profile shows about 140,000 clones, approximately 84% of them singletons. Sequencing was performed on PBMCs or T cells enriched from blood (not recorded which). These receptors were taken from a woman aged 18-29 years who had been exposed to COVID-19.

The gene calls are TRBV7-9 and TRBJ1-2, with D maybe TRBD1 (5 bases). Germline CDR1 SEHNR, CDR2 FQNEAQ (reference sequence). Trimming cost V 4 bases and J 2 bases, with 11 bases left between them. The CDR3 loop spans 14 amino acids. The CDR3 region has the DNA TGTGCCAGCAGCTCCCACCGGGGGAACTATGGCTACACCTTC. Its translation is CASSSHRGNYGYTF.

V gene TRBV7-9 combines with J gene TRBJ2-3, with 11 bases identical to TRBD2. Looked up from germline, CDR1 is SEHNR and CDR2 is FQNEAQ (reference sequence). Unmatched junction bases numbered 4, after V lost 4 bases and J lost 1 base. The CDR3 runs 16 residues. CDR3 region: CASSSPTSGGTDTQYF. CDR3 nucleotides: TGTGCCAGCAGCTCGCCGACTAGCGGGGGCACAGATACGCAGTATTTT.

This clone was counted many times. The chain recombines TRBV12-5 with TRBJ1-1, with TRBD1 matching over 8 bases. Germline assignment: CDR1 LGHNT and CDR2 FRNRAP. This CDR3 region has 12 residues. With V trimmed by 1 base and J by 9 bases, 1 base remained unmatched. The CDR3 DNA follows: TGTGCTAGTGGTTTGGGACAGGGGCAAGCTTTCTTT. Translating it yields CASGLGQGQAFF.

The chain joins TRBV29-1 to TRBJ1-5; 7 nucleotides align to TRBD1. This CDR3 spans 14 amino acids. V lost 5 bases to trimming and J lost 7 bases; unmatched junction nucleotides: 11. From germline, CDR1 is SQVTM and CDR2 ANQGSEA. DNA of the CDR3: TGCAGCGTTTCACCCGACAGGGCGGGGCAGCCCCAGCATTTT. It encodes CSVSPDRAGQPQHF.

The CDR3 region has the DNA TGTGCCAGCACTCTCCTAGAGGGGAACACTGAAGCTTTCTTT. Its translation: CASTLLEGNTEAFF. The V and J genes are TRBV18 and TRBJ1-1; D ambiguous. CDR1 is KGHSH, CDR2 LQKENI, per germline. V was trimmed by 8 bases and J by 1 base, leaving 14 bases between them. The CDR3 is 14 residues long. Full variable domain (outside the CDR3, taken from reference TRBV18 and TRBJ1-1): NAGVMQNPRHLVRRRGQEARLRCSPMKGHSHVYWYRQLPEEGLKFMVYLQKENIIDESGMPKERFSAEFPKEGPSILRIQQVVRGDSAAYFCASTLLEGNTEAFFGQGTRLTVV.

This chain joins TRBV5-4 and TRBJ1-4; D possibly corresponds to TRBD1 (5 bases). V was clipped by 0 bases and J by 6 bases, with 6 bases between them. CDR3 length: 13 residues. Germline lookup yields CDR1 SGHNT and CDR2 YYREEE (reference sequence). The CDR3 coding sequence is TGTGCCAGCAGCTTGGGCAGGGATGAAAAACTGTTTTTT. This sequence encodes CASSLGRDEKLFF.

The V call is TRBV19, the J call TRBJ1-5, with 11 bases identical to TRBD1. Germline V gives CDR1 LNHDA, CDR2 SQIVND (reference sequence). With 4 bases clipped from V and 0 bases from J, the junction kept 5 bases outside the gene matches. The CDR3 sequence is 17 residues long. The CDR3 DNA follows: TGTGCCAGTAGTACTGGGACAGGGGGTTATAGCAATCAGCCCCAGCATTTT. It encodes CASSTGTGGYSNQPQHF.

The V gene is TRBV9, the J gene TRBJ1-2; the D is unclear. This CDR3 contains 13 residues. Germline V lookup: CDR1 SGDLS, CDR2 YYNGEE. Trimming cost V 0 bases and J 9 bases, with 12 bases left between them. The DNA of the CDR3 is TGTGCCAGCAGCGTAGATCTGGGCAGGCGCTACACCTTC. It encodes CASSVDLGRRYTF.

The chain combines TRBV7-6 with TRBJ2-7; TRBD2 agrees at 10 bases. V shed 5 bases and J 4 bases; nucleotides not matched to a gene: 5. Germline assignment: CDR1 SGHVS and CDR2 FNYEAQ. The CDR3 length is 14 residues. As DNA, the CDR3 is TGTGCCAGCAGCGCCCGGACTAGCGGTTACGAGCAGTACTTC. It codes for CASSARTSGYEQYF.

The chain has TRBV7-3 and TRBJ1-6; D unresolved. This CDR3 is built from 15 residues. Trimming stripped 2 bases from V and 4 bases from J, with 9 bases between. The germline V gene has CDR1 SGHTA and CDR2 FQGTGA. The CDR3 sequence: CASSLGGLYNSPLHF. The CDR3 DNA follows: TGTGCCAGCAGCTTAGGAGGGCTGTATAATTCACCCCTCCACTTT.

CDR3 DNA: TGTGCCAGCAGAGGAGGGGCAAATGAAAAACTGTTTTTT. Translated, it gives CASRGGANEKLFF. This chain joins TRBV28 and TRBJ1-4, with D possibly being TRBD1 (5 bases). Trimming pared 6 bases from V and 5 bases from J, leaving 10 bases between. CDR1 and CDR2 (germline): MDHEN, SYDVKM. The CDR3 has 13 amino acids.

This clone appeared a single time. The chain joins TRBV7-3 to TRBJ2-7; 13 bases are a match to TRBD2. Germline V gene sequence: CDR1 SGHTA, CDR2 FQGTGA. The V and J ends lost 0 bases and 5 bases, in that order; junction bases with no gene match: 1. This CDR3 has 15 residues. The CDR3 protein is CASSLTGLAGDEQYF. CDR3 DNA sequence: TGTGCCAGCAGCTTAACTGGACTAGCGGGAGACGAGCAGTACTTC. Supplemented by reference TRBV7-3 and TRBJ2-7, the full variable domain reads GAGVSQTPSNKVTEKGKYVELRCDPISGHTALYWYRQSLGQGPEFLIYFQGTGAADDSGLPNDRFFAVRPEGSVSTLKIQRTERGDSAVYLCASSLTGLAGDEQYFGPGTRLTVT.

The chain links TRBV28 to TRBJ1-4; D is possibly TRBD1 (5 bases). Trimming left V 6 bases short and J 0 bases short, with 8 bases between. Per germline, CDR1 MDHEN and CDR2 SYDVKM. This CDR3 spans 14 amino acids. In DNA form, the CDR3 reads TGTGCCAGCAGACCGACAGCAACTAATGAAAAACTGTTTTTT. Translation: CASRPTATNEKLFF.

This clone was observed a few times. The chain carries TRBV28 and TRBJ1-2, with a possible D match to TRBD1 (6 bases). Germline-derived CDR1 and CDR2 are MDHEN and SYDVKM. The length of the CDR3 is 13 residues. Trimming left V 6 bases short and J 8 bases short, with 16 bases between. The CDR3 DNA reads as TGTGCCAGCAGGATGGGGAACAGGGTGGGCTACACCTTC. This encodes CASRMGNRVGYTF.

This chain joins TRBV7-3 and TRBJ2-3; D call uncertain. Germline CDR1 reads SGHTA; CDR2 reads FQGTGA. V lost 5 bases and J 1 base, leaving 7 bases between the germline ends. CDR3 size: 13 residues. The CDR3 coding sequence is TGTGCCAGCAGCATTACTGGCACAGATACGCAGTATTTT. Translated: CASSITGTDTQYF.

The chain joins TRBV5-8 to TRBJ1-5; possible D gene TRBD1, 6 bases. The CDR3 is 14 amino acids. Germline-derived CDR1 and CDR2 are SGHTS and YDEGEE. Trimming removed 4 bases from V and 6 bases from J, with 14 bases in between. This chain's CDR3 is CASSVTGSRQPQHF. The CDR3 DNA reads as TGTGCCAGCAGCGTTACAGGGTCTCGTCAGCCCCAGCATTTT.

The chain employs TRBV30 and TRBJ2-1; maybe TRBD2 (6 bases). V was cut by 4 bases and J by 6 bases, with 10 bases left in between. The CDR3 consists of 12 residues. CDR1 GTSNPN and CDR2 SVGIG come from the germline V gene (reference sequence). CDR3 coding DNA: TGTGCCTGGAAGCTCGGGGGCAATGAGCAGTTCTTC. It translates to CAWKLGGNEQFF.

The J gene is TRBJ1-1, the V gene TRBV19, with TRBD1 identical over 9 bases. This CDR3 spans 15 amino acids. In germline, CDR1 is LNHDA, CDR2 SQIVND (reference sequence). Trimming took 2 bases from V and 1 from J; bases not matched to a gene: 2. The CDR3 loop reads CASSITGGKNTEAFF. CDR3 DNA: TGTGCCAGTAGTATAACAGGGGGCAAGAACACTGAAGCTTTCTTT.

The rearrangement joins TRBV28 to TRBJ2-2; no firm D call. Germline V gene data show CDR1 as MDHEN and CDR2 as SYDVKM. The V and J ends lost 7 bases and 6 bases respectively, with 9 bases between them. CDR3 length: 12 amino acids. CDR3 amino acids: CASTGTAGELFF. CDR3 nucleotides: TGTGCCAGCACCGGTACGGCCGGGGAGCTGTTTTTT.

The chain employs TRBV28 and TRBJ1-3; 9 bases match TRBD1. V was clipped by 11 bases and J by 4 bases; unmatched bases: 9. Germline CDR1 reads MDHEN; CDR2 reads SYDVKM. This CDR3 region has 14 residues. For the CDR3, the DNA is TGTGCCTCCGGGACAGGGCGCTCCGGAAACACCATATATTTT. Encoded protein: CASGTGRSGNTIYF.

V is TRBV25-1 and J is TRBJ1-2; D call uncertain. This CDR3 has 13 residues. The V gene's germline CDR1 is MGHDK and CDR2 SYGVNS. The germline V and J ends were trimmed by 2 bases and 2 bases, with 6 bases remaining between them. Here the CDR3 reads CASSEGGNYGYTF. For the CDR3, the DNA is TGTGCCAGCAGTGAAGGCGGGAACTATGGCTACACCTTC.

The chain uses TRBV30 and TRBJ1-5; D is ambiguous. The CDR3 extends over 13 amino acids. Looked up from germline, CDR1 is GTSNPN and CDR2 is SVGIG (reference sequence). The V end was cut by 0 bases, the J end by 3 bases, with 6 bases between. The CDR3 nucleotides are TGTGCCTGGAGTGTACGGGACAATCAGCCCCAGCATTTT. Translating it yields CAWSVRDNQPQHF. The full variable domain, its missing parts supplied by reference TRBV30 and TRBJ1-5, is SQTIHQWPATLVQPVGSPLSLECTVEGTSNPNLYWYRQAAGRGLQLLFYSVGIGQISSEVPQNLSASRPQDRQFILSSKKLLLSDSGFYLCAWSVRDNQPQHFGDGTRLSIL.

This chain joins TRBV18 and TRBJ2-2, with 8 bases matching TRBD1. Germline-derived CDR1 and CDR2 are KGHSH and LQKENI. V trimming: 2 bases; J trimming: 1 base; junction bases outside the gene matches: 18. The CDR3 covers 21 residues. The CDR3 DNA reads TGTGCCAGCTCACCAGTCGCTATTACAGGGGGTCCCCATGTGAACACCGGGGAGCTGTTTTTT. This gives the protein CASSPVAITGGPHVNTGELFF. Filled out from reference TRBV18 and TRBJ2-2, the complete variable domain reads NAGVMQNPRHLVRRRGQEARLRCSPMKGHSHVYWYRQLPEEGLKFMVYLQKENIIDESGMPKERFSAEFPKEGPSILRIQQVVRGDSAAYFCASSPVAITGGPHVNTGELFFGEGSRLTVL.

This clone was seen a handful of times. The genes are TRBV6-5 and TRBJ2-3; possible D gene TRBD2, 5 bases. The CDR3 loop spans 15 amino acids. Looked up from germline, CDR1 is MNHEY and CDR2 is SVGAGI. Trimming removed 2 bases from V and 1 base from J, with 10 bases in between. CDR3 nucleotides: TGTGCCAGCAGTTACGGAGGAATCCGCACAGATACGCAGTATTTT. It yields the protein CASSYGGIRTDTQYF.

The chain joins TRBV11-2 to TRBJ2-4, with 12 nucleotides matching TRBD2. The germline gives CDR1 SGHAT, CDR2 FQNNGV. This CDR3 region has 14 residues. The V segment lost 4 bases and the J segment 7 bases; nucleotides outside the gene matches: 2. CDR3 DNA: TGTGCCAGCAGCTCGACTAGCGGGAGTAACATTCAGTACTTC. This translates into CASSSTSGSNIQYF.

The gene calls are TRBV28 and TRBJ2-7; TRBD2 matches at 8 bases. Trimming at V came to 2 bases and at J to 0 bases, leaving 3 bases not matched to a gene. The CDR3 length is 15 residues. Germline CDR1 and CDR2: MDHEN and SYDVKM. This chain's CDR3 is CASSLQGLDSYEQYF. The CDR3 DNA follows: TGTGCCAGCAGTTTACAGGGACTAGACTCCTACGAGCAGTACTTC.

The chain combines TRBV7-2 with TRBJ1-2; TRBD1 is a possible D gene (6 bases). This CDR3 has 18 amino acids. V dropped 1 base and J dropped 2 bases, with 20 bases sitting between them. Germline CDR1 is SGHTA and CDR2 is FQGNSA. The CDR3 is CASSLGMIGTTLNYGYTF. The CDR3 region has the DNA TGTGCCAGCAGCTTAGGGATGATCGGGACAACATTAAACTATGGCTACACCTTC.

CDR3 coding DNA: TGTGCCAGCAGCTTAACAATGTCTAGCGGGATGGGTCTTTACAATGAGCAGTTCTTC. Translated, it gives CASSLTMSSGMGLYNEQFF. J is TRBJ2-1 and V is TRBV7-3, with 9 bases that match TRBD2. CDR1 SGHTA and CDR2 FQGTGA come from the germline V gene. The CDR3 loop spans 19 amino acids. The V and J ends lost 0 bases and 4 bases, in that order; junction bases with no gene match: 13.

This chain connects TRBV2 to TRBJ1-2; tentative D call: TRBD1 (5 bases). The germline CDR1 and CDR2 sequences are SNHLY and FYNNEI. Deletions cut 8 bases from V and 8 bases from J, with 15 bases between. The CDR3 spans 12 residues. The CDR3, as DNA: TGTGCCAGCCGGTCTACAGGAGGGGGCTACACCTTC. Translating gives CASRSTGGGYTF. Combining the CDR3 with reference TRBV2 and TRBJ1-2 gives the whole variable domain EPEVTQTPSHQVTQMGQEVILRCVPISNHLYFYWYRQILGQKVEFLVSFYNNEISEKSEIFDDQFSVERPDGSNFTLKIRSTKLEDSAMYFCASRSTGGGYTFGSGTRLTVV.

The chain has TRBV5-5 and TRBJ1-4; 7 bases match TRBD1. Germline lookup yields CDR1 SGHKS and CDR2 YYEKEE (reference sequence). The CDR3 extends over 15 amino acids. Germline trimming cut 5 bases from V and 10 bases from J; bases unmatched to any gene: 14. This chain's CDR3 is CASREVQGQGGKLFF. The CDR3 DNA sequence: TGTGCCAGCAGGGAAGTTCAGGGCCAGGGGGGAAAACTGTTTTTT.